The 4 T cell receptor beta chains below all came from one sample that was sequenced in a study of blood T cell repertoires in COVID-19. Clones were sequenced by immunoSEQ multiplex PCR, and TCRdb holds only the in-frame ones, with some missing. The sample holds more than 300,000 clones, roughly 91% seen once. The sequencing sample was made of PBMCs or T cells enriched from blood (not recorded which). These receptors were taken from a woman aged 18-30 years who had recovered from COVID-19.

A single count supports this clone. This chain links TRBV7-9 with TRBJ1-2, with D hard to call. The CDR3 is 12 amino acids. Trimming took off 3 bases at V and 2 bases at J, with 4 bases between the two ends. The germline V gene encodes CDR1 SEHNR and CDR2 FQNEAQ (reference sequence). The CDR3 bases are TGTGCCAGCAGCTTCGTAAACTATGGCTACACCTTC. This sequence encodes CASSFVNYGYTF.

The chain joins TRBV6-1 to TRBJ2-7, with TRBD2 as a possible D gene (6 bases). Trimming removed 2 bases at V and 4 bases at J, with 12 bases between. Germline loops: CDR1 MNHNS, CDR2 SASEGT. The CDR3 is made up of 14 amino acids. The CDR3 loop reads CASSESWGVYEQYF. The CDR3 nucleotides are TGTGCCAGCAGTGAATCCTGGGGGGTTTACGAGCAGTACTTC.

This clone was found once. The chain joins TRBV28 to TRBJ1-1; D uncertain. Looked up from germline, CDR1 is MDHEN and CDR2 is SYDVKM. There are 11 residues in the CDR3. Trimming pared 6 bases from V and 7 bases from J, leaving 9 bases between. In DNA, the CDR3 is TGTGCCAGCAGATTCGTCAGTGAAGCTTTCTTT. Its translation is CASRFVSEAFF.

The chain couples TRBV2 to TRBJ2-7; 11 nucleotides align to TRBD2. Germline V lookup: CDR1 SNHLY, CDR2 FYNNEI. The J segment lost 6 bases and the V segment lost 0 bases, leaving 7 bases of the junction unmatched. The CDR3 is 16 residues long. The CDR3 nucleotides read TGTGCCAGCAGTGAAGCACCGCTAGCGGGGGGTGGCGAGCAGTACTTC. This gives the protein CASSEAPLAGGGEQYF.